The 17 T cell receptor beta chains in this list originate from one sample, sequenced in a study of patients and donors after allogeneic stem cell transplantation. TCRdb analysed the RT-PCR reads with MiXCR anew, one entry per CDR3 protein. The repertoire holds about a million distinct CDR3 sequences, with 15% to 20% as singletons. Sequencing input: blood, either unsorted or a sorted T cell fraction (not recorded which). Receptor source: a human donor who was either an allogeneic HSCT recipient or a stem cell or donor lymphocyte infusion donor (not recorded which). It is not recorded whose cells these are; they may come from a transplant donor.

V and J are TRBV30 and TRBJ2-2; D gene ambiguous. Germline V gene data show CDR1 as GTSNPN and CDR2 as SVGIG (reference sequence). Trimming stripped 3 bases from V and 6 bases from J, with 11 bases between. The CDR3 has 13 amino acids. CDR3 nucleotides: TGTGCCTGGAGCGGTCACAAGCCCGGGGAGCTGTTTTTT. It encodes CAWSGHKPGELFF.

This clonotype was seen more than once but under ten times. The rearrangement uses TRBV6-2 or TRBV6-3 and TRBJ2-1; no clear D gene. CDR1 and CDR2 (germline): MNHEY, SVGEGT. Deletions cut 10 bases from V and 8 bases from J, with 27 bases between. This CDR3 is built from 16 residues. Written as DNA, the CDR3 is TGTGCCACCTCCCTCGTTGGGCCCCTTGGGAAAGATGAGCAGTTCTTC. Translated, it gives CATSLVGPLGKDEQFF.

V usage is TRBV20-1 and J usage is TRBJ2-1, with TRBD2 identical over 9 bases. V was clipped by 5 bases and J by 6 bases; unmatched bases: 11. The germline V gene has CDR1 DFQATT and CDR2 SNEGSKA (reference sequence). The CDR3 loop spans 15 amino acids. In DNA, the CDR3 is TGCAGTGCTGCCACTGGGGCGGGGGGGCCCAATGAGCAGTTCTTC. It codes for CSAATGAGGPNEQFF.

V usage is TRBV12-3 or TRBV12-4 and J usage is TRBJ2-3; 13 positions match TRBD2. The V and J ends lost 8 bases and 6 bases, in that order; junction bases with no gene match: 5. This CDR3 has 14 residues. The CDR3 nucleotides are TGTGCCAGCGGACTAGCGGGGGCGGGGGATACGCAGTATTTT. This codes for CASGLAGAGDTQYF.

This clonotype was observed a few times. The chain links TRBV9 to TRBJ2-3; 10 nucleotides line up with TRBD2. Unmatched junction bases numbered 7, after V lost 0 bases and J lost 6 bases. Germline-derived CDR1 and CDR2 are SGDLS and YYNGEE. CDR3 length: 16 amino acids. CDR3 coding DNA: TGTGCCAGCAGCGTAGAGCCTAGCGGGGGCGGGGATACGCAGTATTTT. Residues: CASSVEPSGGGDTQYF.

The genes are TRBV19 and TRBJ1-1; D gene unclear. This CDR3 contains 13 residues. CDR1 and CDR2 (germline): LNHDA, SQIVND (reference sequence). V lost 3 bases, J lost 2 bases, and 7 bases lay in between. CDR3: CASSMGRNTEAFF. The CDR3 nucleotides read TGTGCCAGTAGTATGGGCAGAAACACTGAAGCTTTCTTT.

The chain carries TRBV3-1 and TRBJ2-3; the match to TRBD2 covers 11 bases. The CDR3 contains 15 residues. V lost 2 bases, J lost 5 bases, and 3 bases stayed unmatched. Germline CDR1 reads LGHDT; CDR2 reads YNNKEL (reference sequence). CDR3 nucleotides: TGTGCCAGCAGCCAACTAGCGGGAGGTGGAGATACGCAGTATTTT. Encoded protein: CASSQLAGGGDTQYF.

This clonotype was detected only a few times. CDR3 in amino acids: CASSLRATKSTDTQYF. The CDR3, as DNA: TGTGCCAGCAGCTTGAGGGCGACGAAAAGCACAGATACGCAGTATTTT. The chain employs TRBV5-5 and TRBJ2-3; D is unclear. This CDR3 has 16 residues. Trimming left V 1 base short and J 0 bases short, with 12 bases between. The germline gives CDR1 SGHKS, CDR2 YYEKEE (reference sequence).

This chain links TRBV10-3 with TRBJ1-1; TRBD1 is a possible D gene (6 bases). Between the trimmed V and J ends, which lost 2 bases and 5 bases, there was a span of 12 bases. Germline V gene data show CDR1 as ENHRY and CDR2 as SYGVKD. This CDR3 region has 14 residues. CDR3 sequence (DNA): TGTGCCATCAGTGAGGCTACAGGGTCAACTGAAGCTTTCTTT. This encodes CAISEATGSTEAFF.

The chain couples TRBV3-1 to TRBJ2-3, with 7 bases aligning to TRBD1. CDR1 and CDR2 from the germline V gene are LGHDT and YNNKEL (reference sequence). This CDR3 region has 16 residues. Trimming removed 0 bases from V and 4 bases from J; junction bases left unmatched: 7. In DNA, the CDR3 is TGTGCCAGCAGCCAAGATTTGTTCCAGGGGGCAGATACGCAGTATTTT. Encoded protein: CASSQDLFQGADTQYF.

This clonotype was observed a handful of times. Here the CDR3 reads CASSQLFGTSGSTSEQYF. CDR3 DNA: TGTGCCAGCAGCCAACTGTTCGGGACTAGCGGGAGTACTTCCGAGCAGTACTTC. This chain joins TRBV3-1 and TRBJ2-7; 14 bases are shared with TRBD2. V shed 2 bases, J shed 6 bases, and the junction held 12 bases outside the gene matches. CDR1 is LGHDT and CDR2 is YNNKEL in the germline V gene (reference sequence). The CDR3 runs to 18 residues.

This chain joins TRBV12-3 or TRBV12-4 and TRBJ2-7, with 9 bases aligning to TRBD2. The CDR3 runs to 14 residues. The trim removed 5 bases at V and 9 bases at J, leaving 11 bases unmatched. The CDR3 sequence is CASSLGTSRGGQYF. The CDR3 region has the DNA TGTGCCAGCAGTCTCGGGACTAGCCGAGGCGGGCAGTACTTC.

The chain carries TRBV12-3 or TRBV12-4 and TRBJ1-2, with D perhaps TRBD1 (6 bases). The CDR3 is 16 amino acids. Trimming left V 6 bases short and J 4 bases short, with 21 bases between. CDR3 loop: CASSSRLRGAVYGYTF. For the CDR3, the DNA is TGTGCCAGCAGCTCGCGTTTGAGGGGGGCGGTCTATGGCTACACCTTC.

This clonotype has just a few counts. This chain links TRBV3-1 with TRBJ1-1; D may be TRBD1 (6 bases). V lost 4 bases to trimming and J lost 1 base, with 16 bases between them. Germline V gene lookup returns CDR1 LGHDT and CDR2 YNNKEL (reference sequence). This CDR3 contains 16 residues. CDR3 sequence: CASSPLKDSWNTEAFF. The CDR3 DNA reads TGTGCCAGCAGCCCCTTAAAGGACAGCTGGAACACTGAAGCTTTCTTT.

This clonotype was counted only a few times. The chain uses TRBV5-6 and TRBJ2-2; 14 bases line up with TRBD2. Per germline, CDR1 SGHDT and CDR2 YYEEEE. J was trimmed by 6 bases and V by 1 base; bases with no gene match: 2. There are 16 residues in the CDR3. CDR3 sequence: CASSLPGLAGAGELFF. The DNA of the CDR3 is TGTGCCAGCAGCTTGCCGGGACTAGCGGGAGCCGGGGAGCTGTTTTTT.

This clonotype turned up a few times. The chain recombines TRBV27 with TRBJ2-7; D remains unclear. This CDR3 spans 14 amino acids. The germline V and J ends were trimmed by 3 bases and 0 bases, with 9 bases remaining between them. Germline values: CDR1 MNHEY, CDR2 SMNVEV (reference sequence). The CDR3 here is CASSFLASSYEQYF. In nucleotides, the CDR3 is TGTGCCAGCAGTTTCCTGGCCAGCTCCTACGAGCAGTACTTC.

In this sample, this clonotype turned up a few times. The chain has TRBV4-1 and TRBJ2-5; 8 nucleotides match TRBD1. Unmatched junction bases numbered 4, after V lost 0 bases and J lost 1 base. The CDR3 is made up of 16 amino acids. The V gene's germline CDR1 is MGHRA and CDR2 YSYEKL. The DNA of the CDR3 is TGCGCCAGCAGCCAAGATAGAGGGACAGGCCAAGAGACCCAGTACTTC. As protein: CASSQDRGTGQETQYF.